Each of the 17 T cell receptor beta chains below was sequenced from the same sample in a study of T cells in Graves' hyperthyroidism and ophthalmopathy. Researchers took RNA transcripts and amplified the TCR beta CDR3 regions from them. HTBI primers were used for first-round RT-PCR of the TCR CDR3. TCRdb passed the multiplex PCR reads through MiXCR, listing each CDR3 protein once. The data hold under 400,000 distinct CDR3 sequences, with 13% to 15% observed a single time. The sample consisted of blood. These receptors came from a woman aged 60-75 years with Graves' ophthalmopathy.

This clonotype came up many times. The chain is built from TRBV20-1 and TRBJ2-7, with D perhaps assigned TRBD1 or TRBD2 (6 bases each). This CDR3 has 15 amino acids. V was pared by 5 bases and J by 0 bases, with 17 bases between. Germline V gene lookup returns CDR1 DFQATT and CDR2 SNEGSKA (reference sequence). CDR3 coding DNA: TGCAGTGCTGTTATCGGGGGCGGCAGCTCCTACGAGCAGTACTTC. Protein: CSAVIGGGSSYEQYF.

As concerns this clonotype: One base away lies a much larger clone, so this may be a sequencing read error. V is TRBV4-1 and J is TRBJ2-1, with TRBD2 matching over 12 bases. V shed 2 bases and J 8 bases; nucleotides not matched to a gene: 4. Germline V lookup: CDR1 MGHRA, CDR2 YSYEKL. The length of the CDR3 is 15 residues. As DNA, the CDR3 is TGCGCCAGCAGCCAACTAGCGGGAGGGCCCGATGAGCAGTTCTTC. This translates into CASSQLAGGPDEQFF.

This clonotype was observed a few times. This chain uses TRBV2 with TRBJ1-5; no clear D gene. Germline V CDR1 and CDR2: SNHLY, FYNNEI. Trimming stripped 2 bases from V and 5 bases from J, with 10 bases between. CDR3 length: 14 amino acids. The CDR3 here is CASSETRVDQPQHF. The DNA of the CDR3 is TGTGCCAGCAGTGAAACTCGGGTAGATCAGCCCCAGCATTTT.

The V call is TRBV20-1, the J call TRBJ2-3; D unclear. From germline, CDR1 is DFQATT and CDR2 SNEGSKA (reference sequence). This CDR3 has 11 residues. Trimming took off 3 bases at V and 5 bases at J, with 6 bases between the two ends. The CDR3 DNA follows: TGCAGTGCTAGGACGGGAGATACGCAGTATTTT. Its protein product is CSARTGDTQYF.

This clonotype was seen ten or more times. The J gene is TRBJ1-2, the V gene TRBV6-5; D remains unclear. This CDR3 region has 16 residues. CDR1 is MNHEY and CDR2 is SVGAGI in the germline V gene. Trimming pared 2 bases from V and 1 base from J, leaving 14 bases between. The CDR3 DNA follows: TGTGCCAGCAGTTACACCCCCTTAGGACTTAACTATGGCTACACCTTC. It encodes CASSYTPLGLNYGYTF.

This clonotype was counted once. Here the CDR3 omits its conserved ending phenylalanine or tryptophan, so a read error is the likely source. The rearrangement uses TRBV7-3 and TRBJ2-3; TRBD2 is a possible D gene (5 bases). CDR3 length: 15 residues. The germline V and J ends were trimmed by 4 bases and 4 bases, with 15 bases remaining between them. Germline-derived CDR1 and CDR2 are SGHTA and FQGTGA. The DNA for the CDR3 is TGTGCCAGCAGCTCGACCGCGGGTCGTGCAGATACGCAGTATTTA. This encodes CASSSTAGRADTQYL.

This clonotype appeared many times. The CDR3 protein is CSARGTPGRNIQYF. DNA of the CDR3: TGCAGTGCTAGGGGTACTCCTGGGAGAAACATTCAGTACTTC. V and J are TRBV20-1 and TRBJ2-4; D perhaps matches TRBD2 (5 bases). CDR1 DFQATT and CDR2 SNEGSKA come from the germline V gene (reference sequence). The germline V and J ends were trimmed by 3 bases and 6 bases, with 15 bases remaining between them. There are 14 residues in the CDR3.

This clonotype was counted ten times or more. V and J are TRBV28 and TRBJ2-7; tentative D call: TRBD2 (5 bases). V lost 5 bases and J lost 5, with 13 bases in between. This CDR3 has 13 amino acids. Germline V gives CDR1 MDHEN, CDR2 SYDVKM. As DNA, the CDR3 is TGTGCCAGCAGTCCCTGGACTGTTGACGAGCAGTACTTC. It yields the protein CASSPWTVDEQYF.

The rearrangement uses TRBV27 and TRBJ2-1; TRBD2 agrees at 10 bases. The germline gives CDR1 MNHEY, CDR2 SMNVEV (reference sequence). V shed 2 bases and J 8 bases; nucleotides not matched to a gene: 3. The CDR3 has 14 residues. CDR3 residues: CASSLPGTSDEQFF. The DNA of the CDR3 is TGTGCCAGCAGTTTACCCGGGACTAGCGATGAGCAGTTCTTC.

As to this clonotype: A much larger clone sits a single nucleotide away, making a read error possible. This chain connects TRBV30 to TRBJ1-6; D gene ambiguous. This CDR3 is 12 amino acids long. Germline V gene data show CDR1 as GTSNPN and CDR2 as SVGIG (reference sequence). CDR3 DNA sequence: TGTGCCTGGAGCGATAATAATCCACCCCTCCACTTT. Translation gives CAWSDNNPPLHF.

A word on this clonotype: One base away lies a much larger clone, so this may be a sequencing read error. The chain joins TRBV28 to TRBJ2-7; TRBD2 aligns across 8 bases. Germline V gene data show CDR1 as MDHEN and CDR2 as SYDVKM. CDR3 size: 14 residues. The CDR3, as DNA: TGTGCCACCCTCACTAGCGGACCCTCCTACGAGCGGTACTTC. This sequence encodes CATLTSGPSYERYF.

Comments on this clonotype: This sequence may be a read error, since a much larger clone differs from it by one base. CDR3 loop: CPTGDRGIPLGTEAFF. The CDR3 DNA follows: TGTCCCACCGGAGACAGGGGGATCCCTCTGGGCACTGAAGCTTTCTTT. The rearrangement uses TRBV6-1 and TRBJ1-1; TRBD1 matches 9 bases. This CDR3 spans 16 amino acids. Germline CDR1 reads MNHNS; CDR2 reads SASEGT.

This clonotype was recorded at least ten times. V is TRBV6-4 and J is TRBJ2-3; the D gene is possibly TRBD2 (6 bases). The germline gives CDR1 MRHNA, CDR2 SNTAGT. V was shortened by 0 bases and J by 3 bases, with 10 bases between the two germline ends. The CDR3 sequence is 15 residues long. CDR3 bases: TGTGCCAGCAGTGACTCTGCGGGAAAAACAGATACGCAGTATTTT. Translating it yields CASSDSAGKTDTQYF.

This clonotype was seen a few times. The V call is TRBV9, the J call TRBJ2-1; 8 positions match TRBD2. Germline V gene lookup returns CDR1 SGDLS and CDR2 YYNGEE. CDR3 length: 16 amino acids. V was clipped by 2 bases and J by 5 bases; unmatched bases: 9. CDR3 in amino acids: CASSVYGTRKNNEQFF. DNA of the CDR3: TGTGCCAGCAGCGTGTACGGGACTAGAAAGAACAATGAGCAGTTCTTC.

The sample holds a few counts of this clonotype. The chain links TRBV9 to TRBJ1-4; 7 bases line up with TRBD1. V shed 4 bases, J shed 8 bases, and the junction held 8 bases outside the gene matches. The CDR3 runs to 14 residues. Per the germline V gene, CDR1 is SGDLS and CDR2 is YYNGEE. CDR3 nucleotide sequence: TGTGCCAGCAGCATCACCGGGACAGACGAAAAACTGTTTTTT. This translates into CASSITGTDEKLFF. The complete variable domain, with remaining parts taken from reference TRBV9 and TRBJ1-4, reads DSGVTQTPKHLITATGQRVTLRCSPRSGDLSVYWYQQSLDQGLQFLIQYYNGEERAKGNILERFSAQQFPDLHSELNLSSLELGDSALYFCASSITGTDEKLFFGSGTQLSVL.

The gene calls are TRBV5-1 and TRBJ2-1; D possibly matches TRBD1 or TRBD2 (5 bases each). Between the trimmed V and J ends, which lost 0 bases and 4 bases, there was a span of 14 bases. CDR1 is SGHRS, CDR2 YFSETQ, per germline. The CDR3 has 16 residues. CDR3 nucleotides: TGCGCCAGCAGCTTGGTTGTAGGGACCGATTACAATGAGCAGTTCTTC. As protein: CASSLVVGTDYNEQFF.

The chain carries TRBV12-5 and TRBJ2-7, with D hard to call. The CDR3 totals 11 residues. Trimming stripped 6 bases from V and 3 bases from J, with 6 bases between. The germline CDR1 and CDR2 sequences are LGHNT and FRNRAP. The CDR3 nucleotides are TGTGCTAGTGGGCCCCACTACGAGCAGTACTTC. It encodes CASGPHYEQYF.